These 30 T cell receptor beta chains were sequenced from one sample in a study of shared clonotypes between healthy human individuals. Some clones are missing from TCRdb's copy, which holds only in-frame ones; the method was immunoSEQ multiplex PCR. The repertoire holds about 2.2 million clones, with around 93% as singletons. Selected positively for CCR7 and CD45RO-negative, naive CD8 cells excluded terminally differentiated effector memory CD45RA+ cells. Sequencing was performed on naive CD8+ T cells from PBMCs. The receptors were sampled from a man aged 18 to 35 in good health. Some clones in this sample may be carry-over from other donors' samples.

This chain joins TRBV27 and TRBJ2-1; 10 positions agree with TRBD1. Unmatched junction bases numbered 4, after V lost 4 bases and J lost 1 base. CDR3 length equals 16 residues. Germline CDR1 reads MNHEY; CDR2 reads SMNVEV (reference sequence). The CDR3 protein is CASSSPGQGSYNEQFF. The DNA of the CDR3 is TGTGCCAGCAGTTCTCCGGGACAGGGGTCCTACAATGAGCAGTTCTTC.

The J gene is TRBJ2-4, the V gene TRBV9, with a weak D call TRBD1 (6 bases). The V gene lost 4 bases and the J gene lost 5 bases, with 16 bases spanning the gap. Germline V CDR1 and CDR2: SGDLS, YYNGEE. The CDR3 loop spans 15 amino acids. CDR3: CASSPPQGSENIQYF. For the CDR3, the DNA is TGTGCCAGCAGCCCACCGCAGGGGTCTGAAAACATTCAGTACTTC.

V usage is TRBV15 and J usage is TRBJ2-7; weak D call: TRBD2 (5 bases). CDR3 length: 13 amino acids. V lost 2 bases to trimming and J lost 7 bases, with 12 bases between them. Germline V lookup: CDR1 LNHNV, CDR2 YYDKDF (reference sequence). The CDR3 DNA reads TGTGCCACCAGCAGAAATACTAGGCGTGAGCAGTACTTC. It is translated as CATSRNTRREQYF.

This sequence joins TRBV2 and TRBJ1-5, with 8 bases fitting TRBD1. With V trimmed by 3 bases and J by 6 bases, 10 bases remained unmatched. In germline, CDR1 is SNHLY, CDR2 FYNNEI. The CDR3 contains 16 residues. In DNA, the CDR3 is TGTGCCAGCAGTGATTGGCCCACAGGGGGGGTTCAGCCCCAGCATTTT. It translates to CASSDWPTGGVQPQHF.

This chain joins TRBV27 and TRBJ2-2; D might be TRBD1 (6 bases). The CDR3 runs to 13 residues. Trimming took 6 bases from V and 4 from J, leaving 9 bases between them. The germline V gene has CDR1 MNHEY and CDR2 SMNVEV (reference sequence). The DNA for the CDR3 is TGTGCCAGCAGACTCAGGGGCACCGGGGAGCTGTTTTTT. This gives the protein CASRLRGTGELFF.

The chain joins TRBV14 to TRBJ2-5; TRBD2 agrees at 7 bases. V dropped 4 bases and J dropped 3; count of bases not matched to a gene: 2. Germline V gene lookup returns CDR1 SGHDN and CDR2 FVKESK. The CDR3 totals 13 residues. This CDR3 is CASSRGLEETQYF. The CDR3 DNA follows: TGTGCCAGCAGCCGAGGACTAGAAGAGACCCAGTACTTC.

This chain joins TRBV9 and TRBJ2-7, with 10 bases lining up with TRBD2. This CDR3 has 15 residues. V was clipped by 0 bases and J by 4 bases; unmatched bases: 4. Germline loops: CDR1 SGDLS, CDR2 YYNGEE. The CDR3 protein is CASSVGASGRYEQYF. As DNA, the CDR3 is TGTGCCAGCAGCGTAGGTGCTAGCGGGAGATACGAGCAGTACTTC. Complete variable domain (other parts from reference TRBV9 and TRBJ2-7): DSGVTQTPKHLITATGQRVTLRCSPRSGDLSVYWYQQSLDQGLQFLIQYYNGEERAKGNILERFSAQQFPDLHSELNLSSLELGDSALYFCASSVGASGRYEQYFGPGTRLTVT.

Concerning this clone: Distinct nucleotide sequences in the sample also encode this CDR3. The chain links TRBV6-6 to TRBJ2-3; D not resolved. The CDR3 is 11 amino acids. V was shortened by 6 bases and J by 6 bases, with 7 bases between the two germline ends. CDR1 MNHNY and CDR2 SVGAGI come from the germline V gene (reference sequence). The CDR3 protein is CASSYVDTQYF. The CDR3 bases are TGTGCCAGCAGCTATGTTGATACGCAGTATTTT.

Concerning this clone: Other DNA sequences in this sample translate to the same CDR3. The chain has TRBV28 and TRBJ2-1, with 12 bases identical to TRBD2. CDR3 size: 15 residues. Looked up from germline, CDR1 is MDHEN and CDR2 is SYDVKM. V dropped 5 bases and J dropped 4; count of bases not matched to a gene: 3. CDR3 protein: CASSLGLAGYNEQFF. In DNA, the CDR3 is TGTGCCAGCAGTCTCGGACTAGCGGGGTACAATGAGCAGTTCTTC.

The chain couples TRBV7-9 to TRBJ1-1; TRBD1 might be the D (5 bases). CDR1 and CDR2 (germline): SEHNR, FQNEAQ (reference sequence). The CDR3 covers 14 residues. Trimming removed 5 bases at V and 2 bases at J, with 12 bases between. DNA for the CDR3: TGTGCCAGCAGCAAGACAGATTCTAACACTGAAGCTTTCTTT. This sequence encodes CASSKTDSNTEAFF.

This chain uses TRBV6-1 with TRBJ2-7; no reliable D call. Deletions cut 5 bases from V and 2 bases from J, with 13 bases between. CDR1 and CDR2 (germline): MNHNS, SASEGT. The CDR3 is 14 amino acids. CDR3 sequence (DNA): TGTGCCAGCAGTTTAAAGGATCCGACCTACGAGCAGTACTTC. It encodes CASSLKDPTYEQYF.

This rearrangement joins TRBV2 to TRBJ2-5, with D perhaps being TRBD1 or TRBD2 (5 bases each). There are 12 residues in the CDR3. Germline V gene sequence: CDR1 SNHLY, CDR2 FYNNEI. The germline V and J ends were trimmed by 8 bases and 5 bases, with 12 bases remaining between them. CDR3 residues: CASYLGEETQYF. CDR3 DNA sequence: TGTGCCAGCTACTTGGGGGAGGAGACCCAGTACTTC.

Notes on this clone: The same CDR3 is also encoded by other DNA sequences in this sample. The chain recombines TRBV30 with TRBJ2-7; unclear D gene. Trimming took 0 bases from V and 2 from J, leaving 8 bases between them. The CDR3 length is 13 residues. Germline V CDR1 and CDR2: GTSNPN, SVGIG (reference sequence). The CDR3, as DNA: TGTGCCTGGAGTGTACTGGCAGCCTACGAGCAGTACTTC. Encoded protein: CAWSVLAAYEQYF.

The gene calls are TRBV9 and TRBJ1-1, with 9 bases fitting TRBD1. CDR1 is SGDLS and CDR2 is YYNGEE in the germline V gene. J was trimmed by 2 bases and V by 0 bases; bases with no gene match: 2. This CDR3 is built from 15 residues. CDR3 nucleotides: TGTGCCAGCAGCGTAGTGGGACAGGGAAACACTGAAGCTTTCTTT. This codes for CASSVVGQGNTEAFF.

This clone showed up just once. The chain couples TRBV9 to TRBJ2-1; 10 nucleotides align to TRBD2. Germline trimming cut 0 bases from V and 7 bases from J; bases unmatched to any gene: 10. The CDR3 sequence is 17 residues long. The germline gives CDR1 SGDLS, CDR2 YYNGEE. CDR3 loop: CASSVGGSGRAGNEQFF. In DNA form, the CDR3 reads TGTGCCAGCAGCGTAGGGGGGAGCGGGAGGGCCGGTAATGAGCAGTTCTTC.

The chain is built from TRBV29-1 and TRBJ2-7; a weak D match, TRBD1 (5 bases). The V and J ends lost 4 bases and 2 bases respectively, with 15 bases between them. Per germline, CDR1 SQVTM and CDR2 ANQGSEA. CDR3 length: 14 residues. For the CDR3, the DNA is TGCAGCGTTGCCTTGGGAAGGGGCCCCTACGAGCAGTACTTC. It codes for CSVALGRGPYEQYF.

The V call is TRBV11-2, the J call TRBJ2-2, with a possible D match to TRBD2 (6 bases). Per the germline V gene, CDR1 is SGHAT and CDR2 is FQNNGV. Trimming removed 5 bases from V and 7 bases from J, with 29 bases in between. The CDR3 loop spans 19 amino acids. The CDR3 sequence is CASSQKGTHSGRLSGELFF. As DNA, the CDR3 is TGTGCCAGCAGCCAGAAGGGGACTCATTCTGGCCGCCTTAGCGGGGAGCTGTTTTTT.

The chain carries TRBV9 and TRBJ2-1; perhaps TRBD2 as D (5 bases). The CDR3 is made up of 14 amino acids. The V end was cut by 0 bases, the J end by 6 bases, with 10 bases between. From germline, CDR1 is SGDLS and CDR2 YYNGEE. The CDR3 bases are TGTGCCAGCAGCGTAGGAGGGAGTGGCAATGAGCAGTTCTTC. Its protein is CASSVGGSGNEQFF.

The sample holds one count of this clone. The genes are TRBV27 and TRBJ1-5; TRBD1 is a possible D gene (6 bases). This CDR3 comprises 14 residues. The V end lost 5 bases, the J end lost 6 bases, and 14 bases lay between the germline ends. Per the germline V gene, CDR1 is MNHEY and CDR2 is SMNVEV (reference sequence). In nucleotides, the CDR3 is TGTGCCAGCAGTGAATTGGGGGCCGTTCAGCCCCAGCATTTT. Its protein is CASSELGAVQPQHF.

This chain connects TRBV5-5 to TRBJ1-4; unclear D gene. Germline CDR1 SGHKS, CDR2 YYEKEE (reference sequence). CDR3 length: 17 residues. Trimming left V 0 bases short and J 7 bases short, with 19 bases between. DNA of the CDR3: TGTGCCAGCAGCTTGGACTTGGAGGGTCACAGCGGTGAAAAACTGTTTTTT. Its protein is CASSLDLEGHSGEKLFF.

Here the CDR3 DNA reads TGTGCCAGCTCACCATACCGAGGGATCAGCCTAAATGAGCAGTTCTTC. Translated, it gives CASSPYRGISLNEQFF. This sequence joins TRBV18 and TRBJ2-1; D possibly corresponds to TRBD2 (5 bases). V lost 2 bases and J 7 bases, leaving 18 bases between the germline ends. Germline V lookup: CDR1 KGHSH, CDR2 LQKENI. The CDR3 runs 16 residues. Looking up the rest from reference TRBV18 and TRBJ2-1 gives the full variable domain: NAGVMQNPRHLVRRRGQEARLRCSPMKGHSHVYWYRQLPEEGLKFMVYLQKENIIDESGMPKERFSAEFPKEGPSILRIQQVVRGDSAAYFCASSPYRGISLNEQFFGPGTRLTVL.

The V gene is TRBV25-1, the J gene TRBJ2-3, with a weak D call TRBD2 (5 bases). Trimming took off 4 bases at V and 4 bases at J, with 12 bases between the two ends. CDR3 length: 14 amino acids. Germline CDR1 reads MGHDK; CDR2 reads SYGVNS. This CDR3 is CASSGPLGADTQYF. CDR3 coding DNA: TGTGCCAGCAGTGGCCCCCTCGGGGCAGATACGCAGTATTTT.

This chain uses TRBV10-2 with TRBJ2-7; tentatively, D is TRBD1 (6 bases). The CDR3 covers 15 residues. V lost 3 bases to trimming and J lost 0 bases, with 12 bases between them. Germline V lookup: CDR1 WSHSY, CDR2 SAAADI. DNA for the CDR3: TGCGCCAGCAGTGATTTTGGGACAAACTCCTACGAGCAGTACTTC. It codes for CASSDFGTNSYEQYF.

The chain combines TRBV4-1 with TRBJ1-6; a weak D match, TRBD1 (5 bases). From germline, CDR1 is MGHRA and CDR2 YSYEKL. V was shortened by 3 bases and J by 5 bases, with 17 bases between the two germline ends. The CDR3 sequence is 17 residues long. The CDR3 here is CASSQSGTAVHNSPLHF. CDR3 DNA: TGCGCCAGCAGCCAGTCCGGGACGGCGGTCCATAATTCACCCCTCCACTTT.

The J gene is TRBJ2-3, the V gene TRBV28, with D perhaps TRBD1 (5 bases). CDR1 MDHEN and CDR2 SYDVKM come from the germline V gene. The ends were cut back, 4 bases at V and 0 bases at J, with 11 bases in the middle. This CDR3 comprises 15 residues. The CDR3 loop reads CASSSRQSSTDTQYF. As DNA, the CDR3 is TGTGCCAGCAGTTCTCGACAGAGCAGCACAGATACGCAGTATTTT.

The CDR3 reads CASSFKGRNTGELFF. The CDR3 DNA reads as TGTGCCAGCAGCTTCAAGGGAAGAAACACCGGGGAGCTGTTTTTT. The rearrangement joins TRBV11-3 to TRBJ2-2; no clear D. Germline loops: CDR1 SGHNT, CDR2 YENEEA. V lost 3 bases and J lost 2, with 10 bases in between. The CDR3 runs 15 residues.

The chain has TRBV30 and TRBJ1-5; 7 bases map to TRBD1. From germline, CDR1 is GTSNPN and CDR2 SVGIG (reference sequence). The trim removed 1 base at V and 11 bases at J, leaving 14 bases unmatched. The CDR3 is 15 residues long. CDR3 protein: CAWSGARQGERTQHF. The CDR3, as DNA: TGTGCCTGGAGTGGGGCTCGACAGGGAGAAAGAACCCAGCATTTT. Combining the CDR3 with reference TRBV30 and TRBJ1-5 gives the whole variable domain SQTIHQWPATLVQPVGSPLSLECTVEGTSNPNLYWYRQAAGRGLQLLFYSVGIGQISSEVPQNLSASRPQDRQFILSSKKLLLSDSGFYLCAWSGARQGERTQHFGDGTRLSIL.

The V and J genes are TRBV6-1 and TRBJ2-7; D remains unclear. The CDR3 consists of 12 residues. Trimming removed 11 bases from V and 7 bases from J, with 18 bases in between. Germline V lookup: CDR1 MNHNS, CDR2 SASEGT. CDR3 amino acids: CAGRNYGLEQYF. CDR3 coding DNA: TGTGCCGGCCGGAACTATGGGCTGGAGCAGTACTTC.

The chain uses TRBV5-4 and TRBJ1-2, with D unresolved. This CDR3 is 14 amino acids long. Germline CDR1 and CDR2: SGHNT and YYREEE (reference sequence). The V end was cut by 1 base, the J end by 4 bases, with 11 bases between. CDR3 loop: CASSLLQTPYGYTF. DNA of the CDR3: TGTGCCAGCAGCTTGTTGCAGACACCCTATGGCTACACCTTC.

CDR3 sequence reads: CSVYAGPQETQYF. The CDR3 DNA reads TGCAGCGTCTACGCCGGGCCCCAAGAGACCCAGTACTTC. The rearrangement links TRBV29-1 to TRBJ2-5; D remains unclear. V shed 6 bases and J shed 1 base, with 12 bases lying between them. Germline V gene sequence: CDR1 SQVTM, CDR2 ANQGSEA. This CDR3 region has 13 residues. Full variable domain (rest looked up from reference TRBV29-1 and TRBJ2-5): SAVISQKPSRDICQRGTSLTIQCQVDSQVTMMFWYRQQPGQSLTLIATANQGSEATYESGFVIDKFPISRPNLTFSTLTVSNMSPEDSSIYLCSVYAGPQETQYFGPGTRLLVL.